Following are 6 T cell receptor beta chains from one sample sequenced in a study of OX40 agonist ivuxolimab in advanced cancers. Produced via immunoSEQ multiplex PCR; TCRdb's table is partial and in-frame only. The repertoire holds 60,000 to 70,000 clones, around nine tenths seen once, with less than 0.6% in the top ten. Specimen: CD4+ or CD8+ T cells sorted from blood, collected in a trial of the OX40 agonist ivuxolimab. These TCRs come from an adult with an advanced solid tumor such as melanoma, head and neck, liver or kidney cancer.

The table lists this clone with a few counts. V usage is TRBV10-3 and J usage is TRBJ1-3; D is unclear. V shed 7 bases and J shed 0 bases, with 10 bases lying between them. The germline V gene has CDR1 ENHRY and CDR2 SYGVKD. The CDR3 length is 14 residues. In nucleotides, the CDR3 is TGTGCCATCAAGAGTAGAGACTCTGGAAACACCATATATTTT. It yields the protein CAIKSRDSGNTIYF.

V is TRBV18 and J is TRBJ2-2, with D perhaps given as TRBD1 or TRBD2 (5 bases each). This CDR3 spans 15 amino acids. In germline, CDR1 is KGHSH, CDR2 LQKENI. Trimming removed 4 bases at V and 0 bases at J, with 9 bases between. The CDR3 here is CASSHRDANTGELFF. As DNA, the CDR3 is TGTGCCAGCTCACACCGGGACGCGAACACCGGGGAGCTGTTTTTT. The variable domain in full, completed from reference TRBV18 and TRBJ2-2, reads NAGVMQNPRHLVRRRGQEARLRCSPMKGHSHVYWYRQLPEEGLKFMVYLQKENIIDESGMPKERFSAEFPKEGPSILRIQQVVRGDSAAYFCASSHRDANTGELFFGEGSRLTVL.

The chain couples TRBV4-3 to TRBJ2-3, with TRBD1 as a possible D gene (6 bases). The CDR3 loop spans 16 amino acids. CDR1 and CDR2 from the germline V gene are LGHNA and YSLEER. The V end lost 1 base, the J end lost 6 bases, and 17 bases lay between the germline ends. In nucleotides, the CDR3 is TGCGCCAGCAGCCAAGGACCGACAGGTGAGGCGGATACGCAGTATTTT. Protein sequence: CASSQGPTGEADTQYF.

V gene TRBV9 combines with J gene TRBJ2-3; possibly TRBD1 for D (6 bases). Trimming stripped 4 bases from V and 8 bases from J, with 17 bases between. Germline loops: CDR1 SGDLS, CDR2 YYNGEE. The CDR3 totals 14 residues. The CDR3 protein is CASSSSGPRGTQYF. DNA of the CDR3: TGTGCCAGCAGCTCCTCGGGCCCCAGGGGTACGCAGTATTTT. Complete variable domain (other parts from reference TRBV9 and TRBJ2-3): DSGVTQTPKHLITATGQRVTLRCSPRSGDLSVYWYQQSLDQGLQFLIQYYNGEERAKGNILERFSAQQFPDLHSELNLSSLELGDSALYFCASSSSGPRGTQYFGPGTRLTVL.

The chain couples TRBV4-2 to TRBJ2-7; TRBD1 might be the D (6 bases). The CDR3 contains 17 residues. Trimming removed 3 bases at V and 0 bases at J, with 18 bases between. Germline CDR1 is LGHNA and CDR2 is YNFKEQ. CDR3 amino acids: CASSHPEGVSSSYEQYF. The DNA for the CDR3 is TGTGCCAGCAGCCACCCCGAGGGGGTTTCAAGCTCCTACGAGCAGTACTTC.

The sample holds a few counts of this clone. V usage is TRBV7-8 and J usage is TRBJ1-4; D call uncertain. Germline V lookup: CDR1 SGHVS, CDR2 FQNEAQ. The CDR3 sequence is 16 residues long. V lost 5 bases to trimming and J lost 3 bases, with 16 bases between them. In DNA form, the CDR3 reads TGTGCCAGCAGCCCCTTGAGGGTTAAGGCTAATGAAAAACTGTTTTTT. Amino acid sequence: CASSPLRVKANEKLFF.